Detailed here is one TCR beta chain. Its specificity is not known. Trimming stripped 1 base from V and 0 bases from J, with 19 bases between. The CDR3 extends over 18 amino acids. Per germline, CDR1 SEHNR and CDR2 FQNEAQ (reference sequence). The authors ran a second PCR of roughly 6 to 12 cycles using a sample-barcoded 5' primer and a J-beta primer mix. TCRdb analysed the 5' RACE reads with MiXCR anew, one entry per CDR3 protein. This sample has hundreds of thousands of distinct CDR3 sequences; around 30% occur once, and the top ten carry 17%. The sample providers were healthy Caucasian people from Russia, aged about 6 to 100. This entry comes from a study of blood T cells in healthy people across ages. Study results and caveats: When set beside aged donors, long-lived donors presented more naive CD4+ cells and higher diversity. Observed TCR beta diversity showed a strong correlation with the percentage of naive T cells as measured by flow cytometry.

The chain is built from TRBV7-9 and TRBJ2-7; weak D call: TRBD1 (6 bases). The sample comprised blood. This clonotype originated in a woman of 80 years or more in good health. CDR3 protein: CASSLGILGQSSSYEQYF. Here the CDR3 DNA reads TGTGCCAGCAGCTTAGGGATCCTTGGACAGTCTAGCTCCTACGAGCAGTACTTC.